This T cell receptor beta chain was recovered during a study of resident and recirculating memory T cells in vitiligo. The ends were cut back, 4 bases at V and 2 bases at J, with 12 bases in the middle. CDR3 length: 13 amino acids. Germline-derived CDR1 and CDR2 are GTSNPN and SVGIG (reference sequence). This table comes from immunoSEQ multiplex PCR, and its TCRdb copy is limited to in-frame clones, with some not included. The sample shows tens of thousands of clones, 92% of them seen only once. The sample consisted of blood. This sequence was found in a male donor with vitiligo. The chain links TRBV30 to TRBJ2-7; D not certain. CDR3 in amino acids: CAWISPSTYEQYF. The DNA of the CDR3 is TGTGCCTGGATCTCCCCGAGCACCTACGAGCAGTACTTC.